This TCR beta chain was retrieved from a study of cytomegalovirus exposure and HLA in healthy donors. With 60 Vbeta and 13 Jbeta primers, the PCR was carried out. Here immunoSEQ multiplex PCR was the method, and the copy in TCRdb shows in-frame clones only, minus some. The sample lists 150,000 to 200,000 clones, more than 80% occurring once. The CDR3 totals 15 residues. V was cut by 0 bases and J by 4 bases, with 12 bases left in between. Germline CDR1 and CDR2: LGHNA and YNFKEQ. Material for sequencing was PBMCs. J is TRBJ1-1 and V is TRBV4-2; D gene unclear. The origin of this receptor is a boy younger than 18 in good health and CMV-seronegative. CDR3 residues: CASSQDIQTSTEAFF. Here the CDR3 DNA reads TGTGCCAGCAGCCAAGATATCCAGACTAGCACTGAAGCTTTCTTT.